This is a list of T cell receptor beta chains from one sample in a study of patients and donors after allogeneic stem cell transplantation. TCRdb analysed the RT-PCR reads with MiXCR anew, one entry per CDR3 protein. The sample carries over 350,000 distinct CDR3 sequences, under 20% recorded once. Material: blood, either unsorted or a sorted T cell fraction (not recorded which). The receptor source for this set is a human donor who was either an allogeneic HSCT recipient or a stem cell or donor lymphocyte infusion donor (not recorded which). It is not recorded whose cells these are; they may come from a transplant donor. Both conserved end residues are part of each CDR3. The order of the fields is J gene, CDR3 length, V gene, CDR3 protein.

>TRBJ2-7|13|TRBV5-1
CASAWDSGYEQYF
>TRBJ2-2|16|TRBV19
CASRPPGLGKTGELFF
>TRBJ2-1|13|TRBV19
CASSWPTYNEQFF
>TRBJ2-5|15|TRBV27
CASSLNRDLRETQYF
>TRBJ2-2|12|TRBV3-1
CARQGNTGELFF
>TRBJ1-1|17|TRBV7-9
CASSLVRTGNMNTEAFF
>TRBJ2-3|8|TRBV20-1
CKTDTQYF
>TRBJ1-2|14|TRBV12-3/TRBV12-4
CASRSKGNANGYTF
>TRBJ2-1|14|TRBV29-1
CSALRDISYNEQFF
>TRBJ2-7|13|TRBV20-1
CSASGRSSYEQYF
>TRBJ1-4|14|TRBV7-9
CASSLGRESEKLFF
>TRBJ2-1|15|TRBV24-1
CASEPGQAFNNEQFF
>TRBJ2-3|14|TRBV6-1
CASRTNTYSDTQYF
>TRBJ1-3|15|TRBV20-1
CSAGRDSRSGNTIYF
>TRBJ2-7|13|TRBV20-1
CSAPGTDQIEQYF
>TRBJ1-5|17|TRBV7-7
CASSPGWRGRINQPQHF
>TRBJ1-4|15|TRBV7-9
CASSHLSTANEKLFF
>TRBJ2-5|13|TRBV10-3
CAISAVGRETQYF
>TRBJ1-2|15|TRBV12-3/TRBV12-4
CASSLGRGTNYGYTF
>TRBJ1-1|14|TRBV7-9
CASSLAIGDTEAFF
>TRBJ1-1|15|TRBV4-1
CASSHNPSARTEAFF
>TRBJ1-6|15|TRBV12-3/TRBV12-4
CASSLGQGAESPLHF
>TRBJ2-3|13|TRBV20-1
CSAVLTGTDTQYF
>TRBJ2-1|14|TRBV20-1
CSARALGRYNEQFF
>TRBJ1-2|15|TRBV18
CASSLLGDGNYGYTF
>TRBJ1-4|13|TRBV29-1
CSVAGQGNEKLFF
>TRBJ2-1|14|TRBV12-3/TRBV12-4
CASNFGVPDNEQFF
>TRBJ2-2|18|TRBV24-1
CATSDFRGSTSNTGELFF
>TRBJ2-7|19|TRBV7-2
CASSLAVEQWGGSSYEQYF
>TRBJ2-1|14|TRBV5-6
CASSLRDAYNEQFF
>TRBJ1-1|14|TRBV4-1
CASSQERSYTEAFF
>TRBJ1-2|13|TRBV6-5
CASSYPGQYGYTF
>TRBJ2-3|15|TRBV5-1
CASSPGTARTDTQYF
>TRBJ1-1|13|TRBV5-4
CASSLALGTEAFF
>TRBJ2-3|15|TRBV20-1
CSANRDESSTDTQYF
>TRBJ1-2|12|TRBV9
CASSVGPDGGTF
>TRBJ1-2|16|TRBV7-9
CASSPVAGNFFYGYTF
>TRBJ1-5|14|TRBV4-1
CASSQIDSNQPQHF
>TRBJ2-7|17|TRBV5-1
CASSHERFRRGAYEQYF
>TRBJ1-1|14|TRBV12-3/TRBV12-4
CASSFRGVNTEAFF
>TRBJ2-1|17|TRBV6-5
CASSYESSGRIGNEQFF
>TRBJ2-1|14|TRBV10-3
CAIMDSGGGNEQFF
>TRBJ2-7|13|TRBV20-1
CSASPTGVYEQYF
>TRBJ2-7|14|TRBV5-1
CASSGTGSWNEQYF
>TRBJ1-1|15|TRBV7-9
CASSLAIGGSTEAFF